These 27 T cell receptor beta chains were all obtained from the same sample, sequenced in a study of blood T cells in healthy people across ages. Sample-barcoded 5' priming and a J-beta primer mix drove a second PCR of roughly 7 to 11 cycles. MiXCR, applied by TCRdb to the 5' RACE reads, yields one record per CDR3 protein. The sample lists some 1,500,000 distinct CDR3 sequences; 35% to 45% were seen once. Sequenced sample: blood. The receptors here all came from a young woman in good health.

Ten or more counts support this clonotype. The CDR3, as DNA: TGTGCCAGCAGCCCCGGGAGCCTACGGTCCAATCAGCCCCAGCATTTT. Translating it yields CASSPGSLRSNQPQHF. V usage is TRBV7-2 and J usage is TRBJ1-5; D ambiguous. V was pared by 5 bases and J by 3 bases, with 17 bases between. There are 16 residues in the CDR3. Germline V gene lookup returns CDR1 SGHTA and CDR2 FQGNSA.

The rearrangement links TRBV20-1 to TRBJ1-1; D is ambiguous. V dropped 5 bases and J dropped 0 bases, with 10 bases sitting between them. CDR3 length equals 13 residues. Germline assignment: CDR1 DFQATT and CDR2 SNEGSKA (reference sequence). CDR3 nucleotides: TGCAGTGCTGCGGGGAACATGAACACTGAAGCTTTCTTT. It encodes CSAAGNMNTEAFF.

In its sample, this clonotype was seen a few times. The V and J genes are TRBV7-8 and TRBJ2-7; TRBD2 matches 7 bases. The CDR3 loop spans 15 amino acids. Per the germline V gene, CDR1 is SGHVS and CDR2 is FQNEAQ. The V and J ends lost 3 bases and 11 bases, in that order; junction bases with no gene match: 16. The CDR3 loop is CASSFSRTGGGGEYF. In nucleotides, the CDR3 is TGTGCCAGCAGCTTCTCAAGGACGGGGGGTGGCGGCGAGTACTTC. Full variable domain (rest looked up from reference TRBV7-8 and TRBJ2-7): GAGVSQSPRYKVAKRGQDVALRCDPISGHVSLFWYQQALGQGPEFLTYFQNEAQLDKSGLPSDRFFAERPEGSVSTLKIQRTQQEDSAVYLCASSFSRTGGGGEYFGPGTRLTVT.

This clonotype was counted between two and nine times. This chain joins TRBV6-5 and TRBJ1-2; no clear D gene. The V and J ends lost 7 bases and 3 bases respectively, with 15 bases between them. Germline CDR1 is MNHEY and CDR2 is SVGAGI. CDR3 length equals 14 residues. CDR3 sequence reads: CASNRGVWDYGYTF. CDR3 in DNA: TGTGCCAGCAACCGTGGGGTATGGGACTATGGCTACACCTTC.

The chain is built from TRBV11-2 and TRBJ2-2; D possibly matches TRBD1 or TRBD2 (5 bases each). CDR1 is SGHAT and CDR2 is FQNNGV in the germline V gene. CDR3 size: 15 residues. V lost 1 base and J lost 5, with 11 bases in between. The CDR3 loop reads CASSLVQGGTGELFF. CDR3 DNA: TGTGCCAGCAGCTTAGTGCAGGGCGGGACCGGGGAGCTGTTTTTT.

This clonotype turned up a few times. CDR3 region: CASSPSGTGVYNEQFF. In DNA form, the CDR3 reads TGTGCCAGCAGCCCAAGCGGGACAGGGGTTTACAATGAGCAGTTCTTC. The chain combines TRBV7-3 with TRBJ2-1; 10 positions match TRBD1. The CDR3 covers 16 residues. Germline trimming cut 5 bases from V and 4 bases from J; bases unmatched to any gene: 8. The germline CDR1 and CDR2 sequences are SGHTA and FQGTGA.

The chain combines TRBV20-1 with TRBJ1-1, with TRBD1 as a possible D gene (6 bases). Trimming took off 3 bases at V and 9 bases at J, with 20 bases between the two ends. The V gene's germline CDR1 is DFQATT and CDR2 SNEGSKA (reference sequence). The CDR3 extends over 14 amino acids. The CDR3 sequence: CSARDASTGGQAFF. Here the CDR3 DNA reads TGCAGTGCTAGGGATGCTTCTACGGGGGGCCAAGCTTTCTTT.

The rearrangement joins TRBV9 to TRBJ2-5; no clear D gene. The CDR3 length is 14 residues. Trimming removed 3 bases at V and 11 bases at J, with 20 bases between. Germline V gene lookup returns CDR1 SGDLS and CDR2 YYNGEE. The CDR3 protein is CASSGGKMNNEQYF. As DNA, the CDR3 is TGTGCCAGCAGCGGGGGAAAAATGAACAATGAGCAGTACTTC.

This clonotype was seen ten or more times. The V call is TRBV12-3 or TRBV12-4, the J call TRBJ2-2; a possible D gene is TRBD1 (5 bases). The germline V and J ends were trimmed by 7 bases and 7 bases, with 13 bases remaining between them. The CDR3 totals 13 residues. The CDR3 nucleotides are TGTGCCAGCACTGCACAGGAACACGGGGAGCTGTTTTTT. It is translated as CASTAQEHGELFF.

The rearrangement joins TRBV12-3 or TRBV12-4 to TRBJ2-1; TRBD1 matches 10 bases. The length of the CDR3 is 15 residues. The V and J ends lost 6 bases and 4 bases, in that order; junction bases with no gene match: 6. The CDR3: CASRTGTGAYNEQFF. The DNA of the CDR3 is TGTGCCAGCAGGACCGGGACAGGGGCGTACAATGAGCAGTTCTTC.

The chain employs TRBV20-1 and TRBJ2-1; D is ambiguous. V dropped 3 bases and J dropped 0 bases, with 9 bases sitting between them. Germline V gives CDR1 DFQATT, CDR2 SNEGSKA (reference sequence). This CDR3 has 14 amino acids. In DNA, the CDR3 is TGCAGTGCTAGGCCCGGGTCCTCCTACAATGAGCAGTTCTTC. As protein: CSARPGSSYNEQFF.

The CDR3 DNA reads TGTGCCACCAGCAGAGATCGCGCTGAGCAGTACTTC. Translation: CATSRDRAEQYF. The genes are TRBV15 and TRBJ2-5; D gene unclear. From germline, CDR1 is LNHNV and CDR2 YYDKDF (reference sequence). Between the trimmed V and J ends, which lost 0 bases and 11 bases, there was a span of 10 bases. The CDR3 length is 12 residues.

This clonotype is a singleton in its sample. The genes are TRBV20-1 and TRBJ1-2; D is uncertain. The germline V gene has CDR1 DFQATT and CDR2 SNEGSKA (reference sequence). The CDR3 length is 13 residues. The V end was cut by 5 bases, the J end by 4 bases, with 14 bases between. For the CDR3, the DNA is TGCAGTGCTGTACGGACCGATTTCTATGGCTACACCTTC. As protein: CSAVRTDFYGYTF.

The gene calls are TRBV30 and TRBJ1-2; D might be TRBD1 (5 bases). Germline values: CDR1 GTSNPN, CDR2 SVGIG (reference sequence). Between the trimmed V and J ends, which lost 1 base and 4 bases, there was a span of 13 bases. The CDR3 sequence is 14 residues long. The CDR3 region is CAWSGGTESYGYTF. The CDR3 DNA sequence: TGTGCCTGGAGTGGGGGGACGGAATCCTATGGCTACACCTTC.

This clonotype was picked up many times. The chain employs TRBV29-1 and TRBJ2-4, with 8 bases matching TRBD1. This CDR3 has 13 amino acids. The germline CDR1 and CDR2 sequences are SQVTM and ANQGSEA. The ends lost 5 bases at V and 6 bases at J; junction bases unmatched: 6. CDR3 bases: TGCAGCGTTCCGGGACAGGCCCCAAACATTCAGTACTTC. Its protein is CSVPGQAPNIQYF.

This clonotype came up many times. CDR3 region: CASALSRSYEQYF. The CDR3 DNA follows: TGTGCCAGCGCCCTCAGTCGCTCCTACGAGCAGTACTTC. The chain is built from TRBV12-3 or TRBV12-4 and TRBJ2-7; D uncertain. Trimming removed 8 bases at V and 0 bases at J, with 11 bases between. This CDR3 contains 13 residues.

The CDR3 spells CASRHTGTDTQYF. In DNA, the CDR3 is TGTGCCAGCAGACATACCGGGACAGATACGCAGTATTTT. V is TRBV7-6 and J is TRBJ2-3; no clear D. V was pared by 6 bases and J by 3 bases, with 10 bases between. The germline V gene has CDR1 SGHVS and CDR2 FNYEAQ. CDR3 length: 13 amino acids. The full variable domain, completed using reference TRBV7-6 and TRBJ2-3, is GAGVSQSPRYKVTKRGQDVALRCDPISGHVSLYWYRQALGQGPEFLTYFNYEAQQDKSGLPNDRFSAERPEGSISTLTIQRTEQRDSAMYRCASRHTGTDTQYFGPGTRLTVL.

This clonotype was counted at least ten times. DNA of the CDR3: TGTGCCACCAGTCAGTCGGGCGGGAATCTATACAATGAGCAGTTCTTC. As protein: CATSQSGGNLYNEQFF. The chain links TRBV24-1 to TRBJ2-1; D may be TRBD2 (6 bases). The CDR3 is 16 residues long. The V and J ends lost 6 bases and 4 bases respectively, with 18 bases between them. Germline-derived CDR1 and CDR2 are KGHDR and SFDVKD.

This clonotype was observed a handful of times. This chain connects TRBV25-1 to TRBJ2-1; 8 bases map to TRBD2. Germline assignment: CDR1 MGHDK and CDR2 SYGVNS. V was clipped by 5 bases and J by 6 bases; unmatched bases: 12. This CDR3 comprises 16 residues. The CDR3 region has the DNA TGTGCCAGCAGTATTAGGGGCGCGGGAGGTGGCAATGAGCAGTTCTTC. Its translation is CASSIRGAGGGNEQFF.

This chain joins TRBV7-8 and TRBJ2-7; D not certain. The V gene lost 1 base and the J gene lost 6 bases, with 13 bases spanning the gap. Germline V gives CDR1 SGHVS, CDR2 FQNEAQ. The CDR3 contains 14 residues. The CDR3 bases are TGTGCCAGCAGCTTAGAACTGTTTCTTTCCGAGCAGTACTTC. This sequence encodes CASSLELFLSEQYF.

Details on this clonotype: One end of the junction varies from germline; a read error may be responsible. The chain couples TRBV10-3 to TRBJ1-2; no clear D. Germline V gives CDR1 ENHRY, CDR2 SYGVKD. The CDR3 is 13 residues long. The CDR3 nucleotides are TGTGCCATCGGTGAAGGGCAGGCCTATGGCTACACCTTC. The encoded protein is CAIGEGQAYGYTF.

The chain has TRBV11-2 and TRBJ1-1; D may be TRBD1 (6 bases). Trimming took off 5 bases at V and 4 bases at J, with 17 bases between the two ends. Germline CDR1 and CDR2: SGHAT and FQNNGV. The CDR3 runs to 15 residues. The CDR3, as DNA: TGTGCCAGCAGCACCGCTACAGGGTCCCTCACTGAAGCTTTCTTT. Its protein is CASSTATGSLTEAFF.

This chain connects TRBV20-1 to TRBJ1-5, with D uncertain. The germline V gene encodes CDR1 DFQATT and CDR2 SNEGSKA (reference sequence). Trimming shortened V by 4 bases and J by 3 bases, and 16 bases separated the two germline ends. The CDR3 contains 15 residues. The CDR3 DNA reads TGCAGTGCTAATTCAAGGAAGGTTCTCAATCAGCCCCAGCATTTT. Translation: CSANSRKVLNQPQHF.

This clonotype occurred a few times. The chain has TRBV20-1 and TRBJ1-4, with D hard to call. The V gene's germline CDR1 is DFQATT and CDR2 SNEGSKA (reference sequence). The CDR3 runs 12 residues. V lost 3 bases and J 4 bases, leaving 6 bases between the germline ends. The CDR3 protein is CSARVDNEKLFF. CDR3 in DNA: TGCAGTGCTAGGGTCGATAATGAAAAACTGTTTTTT.

The chain joins TRBV20-1 to TRBJ2-1; TRBD2 matches 8 bases. There are 16 residues in the CDR3. V shed 6 bases and J 4 bases; nucleotides not matched to a gene: 14. CDR1 and CDR2 (germline): DFQATT, SNEGSKA (reference sequence). The CDR3 coding sequence is TGCAGTGCCGAAACCCTCCTAGCGGGTTTGTACAATGAGCAGTTCTTC. Amino acids: CSAETLLAGLYNEQFF.

The chain links TRBV5-1 to TRBJ2-1; D ambiguous. Trimming shortened V by 2 bases and J by 4 bases, and 13 bases separated the two germline ends. There are 15 residues in the CDR3. Per germline, CDR1 SGHRS and CDR2 YFSETQ. CDR3 loop: CASSFERPPYNEQFF. The CDR3 bases are TGCGCCAGCAGCTTCGAAAGACCCCCGTACAATGAGCAGTTCTTC.

In the case of this clonotype: The junction differs from germline at one of its ends, possibly a read error. The gene calls are TRBV20-1 and TRBJ2-1, with D tentatively TRBD2 (6 bases). Germline V CDR1 and CDR2: DFQATT, SNEGSKA (reference sequence). The CDR3 has 16 amino acids. The CDR3 DNA is TGCAGTGCTAGAGATCCGACTAGTAGTTCCTACGATGAGCAGTTCTTC. Residues: CSARDPTSSSYDEQFF.